One sample yielded the 29 T cell receptor beta chains listed below, sequenced in a study of cytomegalovirus exposure and HLA in healthy donors. With 60 Vbeta and 13 Jbeta primers, the PCR was carried out. Sequencing was performed with immunoSEQ multiplex PCR; in TCRdb, only in-frame clones are kept and a portion is missing. The table lists roughly 160,000 clones, roughly 84% of them singletons. Sequenced: PBMCs. The receptors shown here come from a boy aged 2 to 10 in good health and CMV-seronegative.

This clone has just a few counts. The chain carries TRBV7-7 and TRBJ2-3; weak D call: TRBD1 (5 bases). This CDR3 is built from 14 residues. Germline-derived CDR1 and CDR2 are SSHAT and FNYEAQ (reference sequence). V lost 2 bases and J 5 bases, leaving 11 bases between the germline ends. CDR3 loop: CASSLQQGLDTQYF. The CDR3 DNA is TGTGCCAGCAGCTTACAGCAGGGTTTAGATACGCAGTATTTT.

The chain couples TRBV27 to TRBJ1-1; weak D call: TRBD1 (5 bases). The V end lost 5 bases, the J end lost 3 bases, and 10 bases lay between the germline ends. The CDR3 covers 13 residues. Germline CDR1 MNHEY, CDR2 SMNVEV (reference sequence). The CDR3 spells CASSPWGDTEAFF. CDR3 DNA sequence: TGTGCCAGCAGTCCCTGGGGGGACACTGAAGCTTTCTTT.

The V gene is TRBV7-9, the J gene TRBJ2-1; 10 nucleotides agree with TRBD2. CDR1 is SEHNR and CDR2 is FQNEAQ in the germline V gene (reference sequence). J gave up 8 bases and V 4 bases, and 8 bases lay outside the gene matches. This CDR3 region has 15 residues. CDR3 residues: CASSSSSGRTHEQFF. In nucleotides, the CDR3 is TGTGCCAGCAGCTCCTCTAGCGGGAGAACCCATGAGCAGTTCTTC. Supplemented by reference TRBV7-9 and TRBJ2-1, the full variable domain reads DTGVSQNPRHKITKRGQNVTFRCDPISEHNRLYWYRQTLGQGPEFLTYFQNEAQLEKSRLLSDRFSAERPKGSFSTLEIQRTEQGDSAMYLCASSSSSGRTHEQFFGPGTRLTVL.

This rearrangement joins TRBV7-2 to TRBJ2-7, with D uncertain. The V end lost 2 bases, the J end lost 5 bases, and 16 bases lay between the germline ends. The CDR3 is made up of 15 amino acids. The germline V gene encodes CDR1 SGHTA and CDR2 FQGNSA. The CDR3 protein is CASSLQSARSDEQYF. CDR3 DNA: TGTGCCAGCAGCTTACAGTCTGCTAGGTCGGACGAGCAGTACTTC.

The J gene is TRBJ1-1, the V gene TRBV19; TRBD1 aligns across 7 bases. Germline V gene sequence: CDR1 LNHDA, CDR2 SQIVND (reference sequence). With 7 bases clipped from V and 0 bases from J, the junction kept 5 bases outside the gene matches. The CDR3 sequence is 14 residues long. The CDR3 DNA is TGTGCCAGTACCATCAGGGGGATGAACACTGAAGCTTTCTTT. Its protein is CASTIRGMNTEAFF.

This chain uses TRBV7-8 with TRBJ2-3, with D maybe TRBD2 (5 bases). This CDR3 contains 16 residues. The V gene lost 6 bases and the J gene lost 0 bases, with 16 bases spanning the gap. Germline values: CDR1 SGHVS, CDR2 FQNEAQ. The DNA for the CDR3 is TGTGCCAGCAGATTTATCGGGGAGTTAAGCACAGATACGCAGTATTTT. Protein product: CASRFIGELSTDTQYF.

The rearrangement uses TRBV18 and TRBJ2-3; 9 bases match TRBD2. Germline CDR1 and CDR2: KGHSH and LQKENI. The CDR3 runs 15 residues. V lost 3 bases, J lost 6 bases, and 7 bases stayed unmatched. This chain's CDR3 is CASSPGGGAADTQYF. For the CDR3, the DNA is TGTGCCAGCTCACCTGGCGGGGGGGCCGCCGATACGCAGTATTTT.

V usage is TRBV5-1 and J usage is TRBJ2-7; 8 positions agree with TRBD1. The junction had 8 bases not matched to a gene; V was cut back by 2 bases and J by 1 base. The germline CDR1 and CDR2 sequences are SGHRS and YFSETQ. CDR3 size: 16 residues. The CDR3 region is CASSLSPGTGSYEQYF. CDR3 nucleotide sequence: TGCGCCAGCAGCTTATCCCCCGGGACAGGATCCTACGAGCAGTACTTC.

This clone has only a few counts. The CDR3, as DNA: TGCAGCGCCCGACCGGAAGGGACAGAAGCTTTCTTT. Its translation is CSARPEGTEAFF. V and J are TRBV29-1 and TRBJ1-1, with D possibly TRBD1 on 6 matching bases. CDR3 size: 12 residues. V lost 7 bases and J 8 bases, leaving 17 bases between the germline ends. Looked up from germline, CDR1 is SQVTM and CDR2 is ANQGSEA.

The V call is TRBV11-1, the J call TRBJ1-1; 9 nucleotides align to TRBD1. Per the germline V gene, CDR1 is SGHAT and CDR2 is FQDESV (reference sequence). V was pared by 5 bases and J by 11 bases, with 9 bases of the junction left unmatched. This CDR3 contains 13 residues. CDR3 region: CASSPRTGVRAFF. The CDR3 DNA sequence: TGTGCCAGCAGCCCAAGGACAGGGGTTAGGGCTTTCTTT.

This clone occurred a few times. The same CDR3 is also encoded by other DNA sequences in this sample. The chain combines TRBV19 with TRBJ2-1, with a tentative D call TRBD1 (7 bases). Trimming cost V 6 bases and J 8 bases, with 11 bases left between them. The CDR3 has 12 amino acids. Germline V CDR1 and CDR2: LNHDA, SQIVND (reference sequence). CDR3 nucleotides: TGTGCCAGTAGCCTCAGGGGGGATGAGCAGTTCTTC. Amino acids: CASSLRGDEQFF.

This clone was detected a few times. As DNA, the CDR3 is TGTGCCAGCAGCTTCTCAGGGAACACCTACAATGAGCAGTTCTTC. This sequence encodes CASSFSGNTYNEQFF. This chain uses TRBV11-2 with TRBJ2-1; a possible D gene is TRBD1 (5 bases). This CDR3 is built from 15 residues. CDR1 is SGHAT, CDR2 FQNNGV, per germline. V was cut by 3 bases and J by 2 bases, with 11 bases left in between.

The chain couples TRBV27 to TRBJ2-5; D unclear. Deletions cut 6 bases from V and 1 base from J, with 9 bases between. CDR3 size: 13 residues. Germline CDR1 reads MNHEY; CDR2 reads SMNVEV (reference sequence). CDR3 in DNA: TGTGCCAGCAGCCTGCGGCCCCAAGAGACCCAGTACTTC. The encoded protein is CASSLRPQETQYF.

This rearrangement joins TRBV6-1 to TRBJ1-1; D not resolved. V was cut by 10 bases and J by 1 base, with 7 bases left in between. Germline CDR1 and CDR2: MNHNS and SASEGT. The CDR3 runs 11 residues. The CDR3 region has the DNA TGTGCCACCAGACAGAACACTGAAGCTTTCTTT. Its protein product is CATRQNTEAFF.

The chain combines TRBV6-6 with TRBJ2-1, with TRBD2 matching 9 bases. CDR1 is MNHNY and CDR2 is SVGAGI in the germline V gene (reference sequence). Trimming removed 7 bases from V and 8 bases from J; junction bases left unmatched: 9. CDR3 size: 14 residues. In DNA form, the CDR3 reads TGTGCCAGCAATGCGGGAGGGAGTACGTATGAGCAGTTCTTC. It translates to CASNAGGSTYEQFF.

The gene calls are TRBV29-1 and TRBJ1-1, with 9 nucleotides matching TRBD1. Trimming took 7 bases from V and 5 from J; bases not matched to a gene: 8. This CDR3 is 13 amino acids long. The germline CDR1 and CDR2 sequences are SQVTM and ANQGSEA. The CDR3 reads CSGKQGANTEAFF. In nucleotides, the CDR3 is TGCAGCGGCAAACAGGGGGCGAATACTGAAGCTTTCTTT.

This chain links TRBV7-2 with TRBJ2-7, with 7 bases that match TRBD1. CDR3 size: 15 residues. The V gene's germline CDR1 is SGHTA and CDR2 FQGNSA. The V gene end was trimmed by 5 bases and the J gene end by 0 bases; junction bases not matched to a gene: 7. CDR3 sequence reads: CASSPGSGGSYEQYV. For the CDR3, the DNA is TGTGCCAGCAGCCCGGGGTCAGGGGGCTCCTACGAGCAGTACGTC.

In this sample, this clone turned up a few times. J is TRBJ2-3 and V is TRBV6-6; possible D gene TRBD2, 6 bases. The CDR3 sequence is 16 residues long. Trimming pared 4 bases from V and 0 bases from J, leaving 14 bases between. The germline V gene has CDR1 MNHNY and CDR2 SVGAGI (reference sequence). The CDR3 nucleotides read TGTGCCAGCAGTTCAGGGACTGGTGCAAGCACAGATACGCAGTATTTT. It is translated as CASSSGTGASTDTQYF.

This chain joins TRBV9 and TRBJ2-7, with 7 bases identical to TRBD1. The CDR3 contains 14 residues. The V and J ends lost 0 bases and 3 bases, in that order; junction bases with no gene match: 3. Per the germline V gene, CDR1 is SGDLS and CDR2 is YYNGEE. The CDR3 DNA sequence: TGTGCCAGCAGCGTAGAGCCAGGGGGCTACGAGCAGTACTTC. This sequence encodes CASSVEPGGYEQYF. Combining the CDR3 with reference TRBV9 and TRBJ2-7 gives the whole variable domain DSGVTQTPKHLITATGQRVTLRCSPRSGDLSVYWYQQSLDQGLQFLIQYYNGEERAKGNILERFSAQQFPDLHSELNLSSLELGDSALYFCASSVEPGGYEQYFGPGTRLTVT.

This rearrangement joins TRBV18 to TRBJ2-5; 13 bases are a match to TRBD2. Germline V lookup: CDR1 KGHSH, CDR2 LQKENI. J gave up 4 bases and V 3 bases, and 2 bases lay outside the gene matches. The CDR3 length is 15 residues. The CDR3 DNA follows: TGTGCCAGCTCACCGGGACTAGCGGGGATAGAGACCCAGTACTTC. Translating it yields CASSPGLAGIETQYF. Full variable domain (rest looked up from reference TRBV18 and TRBJ2-5): NAGVMQNPRHLVRRRGQEARLRCSPMKGHSHVYWYRQLPEEGLKFMVYLQKENIIDESGMPKERFSAEFPKEGPSILRIQQVVRGDSAAYFCASSPGLAGIETQYFGPGTRLLVL.

This chain uses TRBV29-1 with TRBJ2-5, with D perhaps TRBD1 (5 bases). V shed 4 bases and J shed 4 bases, with 10 bases lying between them. Germline lookup yields CDR1 SQVTM and CDR2 ANQGSEA. The CDR3 is 12 residues long. The CDR3 is CSVGQSLETQYF. Written as DNA, the CDR3 is TGCAGCGTTGGACAGTCCTTAGAGACCCAGTACTTC.

CDR3 sequence: CGKARGREGTDTQYF. CDR3 DNA sequence: TGTGGCAAGGCAAGGGGCAGGGAGGGCACAGATACGCAGTATTTT. The chain couples TRBV11-2 to TRBJ2-3, with D perhaps matching TRBD2 (6 bases). Germline V gene data show CDR1 as SGHAT and CDR2 as FQNNGV. The length of the CDR3 is 15 residues.

Details on this clone: The identical CDR3 is also encoded by other nucleotide sequences in the sample. The chain joins TRBV15 to TRBJ1-6, with D unclear. V lost 0 bases, J lost 7 bases, and 7 bases lay in between. The CDR3 runs to 14 residues. CDR1 and CDR2 from the germline V gene are LNHNV and YYDKDF (reference sequence). DNA for the CDR3: TGTGCCACCAGCAGAGATGCGGGGAATTCACCCCTCCACTTT. Translated, it gives CATSRDAGNSPLHF.

The V call is TRBV5-4, the J call TRBJ2-5; 9 bases map to TRBD1. Germline V gene lookup returns CDR1 SGHNT and CDR2 YYREEE (reference sequence). The V segment lost 4 bases and the J segment 4 bases; nucleotides outside the gene matches: 11. The CDR3 spans 16 residues. As DNA, the CDR3 is TGTGCCAGCAGCATAAGGACAGGGGAAAAGGGAGAGACCCAGTACTTC. Its translation: CASSIRTGEKGETQYF. The whole variable domain, remainder taken from reference TRBV5-4 and TRBJ2-5, is ETGVTQSPTHLIKTRGQQVTLRCSSQSGHNTVSWYQQALGQGPQFIFQYYREEENGRGNFPPRFSGLQFPNYSSELNVNALELDDSALYLCASSIRTGEKGETQYFGPGTRLLVL.

This clone was counted only a few times. The V gene is TRBV9, the J gene TRBJ1-2; possible D gene TRBD1, 6 bases. V lost 0 bases, J lost 6 bases, and 9 bases lay in between. The CDR3 is made up of 13 amino acids. CDR1 and CDR2 (germline): SGDLS, YYNGEE. The CDR3 loop reads CASSVDGGNGYTF. The DNA for the CDR3 is TGTGCCAGCAGCGTAGATGGGGGCAATGGCTACACCTTC. Combining the CDR3 with reference TRBV9 and TRBJ1-2 gives the whole variable domain DSGVTQTPKHLITATGQRVTLRCSPRSGDLSVYWYQQSLDQGLQFLIQYYNGEERAKGNILERFSAQQFPDLHSELNLSSLELGDSALYFCASSVDGGNGYTFGSGTRLTVV.

The genes are TRBV6-5 and TRBJ2-6, with 7 nucleotides matching TRBD1. V lost 5 bases to trimming and J lost 2 bases; unmatched junction nucleotides: 3. Germline-derived CDR1 and CDR2 are MNHEY and SVGAGI. The CDR3 has 15 amino acids. The CDR3 DNA reads as TGTGCCAGCAGTAGAGACAGGGCTGGGGCCAACGTCCTGACTTTC. This sequence encodes CASSRDRAGANVLTF.

The V and J genes are TRBV27 and TRBJ2-3; D might be TRBD1 (5 bases). The CDR3 consists of 16 residues. Deletions cut 2 bases from V and 4 bases from J, with 16 bases between. Germline lookup yields CDR1 MNHEY and CDR2 SMNVEV (reference sequence). The CDR3, as DNA: TGTGCCAGCAGTTTAGTGGGATCTAGGGGTCCAGATACGCAGTATTTT. Protein sequence: CASSLVGSRGPDTQYF.

The CDR3 sequence: CASNPLTSSSTDTQYF. In nucleotides, the CDR3 is TGTGCCAGCAACCCACTGACTAGCTCGAGCACAGATACGCAGTATTTT. The chain carries TRBV6-6 and TRBJ2-3; 7 bases match TRBD2. This CDR3 spans 16 amino acids. V lost 7 bases, J lost 0 bases, and 10 bases stayed unmatched. Germline V gene lookup returns CDR1 MNHNY and CDR2 SVGAGI (reference sequence).

The gene calls are TRBV27 and TRBJ1-1, with 11 bases lining up with TRBD1. This CDR3 region has 15 residues. V lost 5 bases to trimming and J lost 2 bases; unmatched junction nucleotides: 4. Germline V gene lookup returns CDR1 MNHEY and CDR2 SMNVEV (reference sequence). CDR3 DNA: TGTGCCAGCAGTCGGGGACAGGGGGTAAACACTGAAGCTTTCTTT. Translated, it gives CASSRGQGVNTEAFF.